The rows below give T cell receptor beta chains drawn from one sample of a study of beta chain features in type 1 diabetes. The protocol was immunoSEQ multiplex PCR, while the TCRdb copy is restricted to in-frame clones and leaves out a portion. The sample yields over 700,000 clones, under 20% seen once. Specimen: naive CD4+ T cells from blood. The receptor source for this set is a young woman in good health. The CDR3 runs from the conserved cysteine through the conserved F or W. A D gene is named only where the DNA matches it firmly. Only part of the rows carry a size: once, few, many, or a class if the clone is expanded.

-	-	TRBV25-1	TRBJ2-4	CASSAREAQYF	TGTGCCAGCAGTGCCAGGGAGGCTCAGTACTTC
-	-	TRBV27	TRBJ2-1	CASSPLYRRNEQFF	TGTGCCAGCAGTCCCCTGTATCGAAGGAATGAGCAGTTCTTC
few	-	TRBV20-1	TRBJ2-7	CSALSLYEQYF	TGCAGTGCCCTCTCTCTTTACGAGCAGTACTTC
-	-	TRBV7-9	TRBJ2-2	CASSQGMGGSTGELFF	TGTGCCAGCAGTCAAGGCATGGGGGGAAGCACCGGGGAGCTGTTTTTT
few	-	TRBV27	TRBJ2-3	CASSLWDSTDTQYF	TGTGCCAGCAGTTTATGGGACAGCACAGATACGCAGTATTTT
-	TRBD2	TRBV6-5	TRBJ2-7	CASSYGTSGPYEQYF	TGTGCCAGCAGTTACGGTACTAGCGGACCCTACGAGCAGTACTTC
-	TRBD2	TRBV11-2	TRBJ2-2	CASSWGLANTGELFF	TGTGCCAGCAGCTGGGGACTAGCGAACACCGGGGAGCTGTTTTTT
few	-	TRBV4-2	TRBJ2-1	CASSPQVVGSSYNEQFF	TGTGCCAGCAGCCCCCAGGTTGTAGGGAGCTCCTACAATGAGCAGTTCTTC
few	-	TRBV11-1	TRBJ2-1	CASSFRRSSYNEQFF	TGTGCCAGCAGCTTTCGCCGGAGCTCCTACAATGAGCAGTTCTTC
-	-	TRBV11-2	TRBJ2-2	CASSPPRATGELFF	TGTGCCAGCAGCCCGCCAAGGGCCACCGGGGAGCTGTTTTTT
few	-	TRBV7-3	TRBJ2-5	CASSLNREETQYF	TGTGCCAGCAGCTTAAACAGGGAAGAGACCCAGTACTTC
-	TRBD2	TRBV7-3	TRBJ2-2	CASSLIAGGDTGELFF	TGTGCCAGCAGCTTAATCGCGGGAGGTGACACCGGGGAGCTGTTTTTT
few	-	TRBV5-6	TRBJ2-6	CASSLKGHSGANVLTF	TGTGCCAGCAGCTTGAAAGGACACTCTGGGGCCAACGTCCTGACTTTC
-	TRBD2	TRBV28	TRBJ2-7	CASRLSSGNYEQYF	TGTGCCAGCAGACTCTCTAGCGGGAATTACGAGCAGTACTTC
few	-	TRBV6-5	TRBJ1-6	CASSDYSRNSPLHF	TGTGCCAGCAGTGATTACAGTCGAAATTCACCCCTCCACTTT
few	TRBD2	TRBV7-8	TRBJ2-5	CASSLGLGSGEETQYF	TGTGCCAGCAGCTTAGGGTTGGGTAGCGGGGAGGAGACCCAGTACTTC
-	-	TRBV9	TRBJ2-1	CASSTTLNNEQFF	TGTGCCAGCAGCACCACTCTAAACAATGAGCAGTTCTTC
-	-	TRBV6-6	TRBJ1-2	CASSETGPNYGYTF	TGTGCCAGCAGTGAGACAGGACCGAACTATGGCTACACCTTC
few	TRBD1	TRBV4-2	TRBJ1-3	CASSPRQGSSGNTIYF	TGTGCCAGCAGCCCCAGACAGGGTAGCTCTGGAAACACCATATATTTT
-	-	TRBV4-1	TRBJ1-5	CASSQDRQGNQPQHF	TGCGCCAGCAGCCAAGATCGACAGGGCAATCAGCCCCAGCATTTT
-	TRBD1	TRBV6-6	TRBJ2-7	CASRPGDRNSYEQYF	TGTGCCAGCAGACCAGGGGACAGGAATTCCTACGAGCAGTACTTC
-	TRBD2	TRBV28	TRBJ2-1	CASSLTTSGSNEQFF	TGTGCCAGCAGTTTAACTACTAGCGGGAGTAATGAGCAGTTCTTC
-	-	TRBV7-2	TRBJ2-5	CASSLDAGRYF	TGTGCCAGCAGCTTAGATGCGGGAAGGTACTTC
few	-	TRBV7-2	TRBJ2-2	CASSLGHRTTNTGELFF	TGTGCCAGCAGCCTGGGACACCGAACAACAAACACCGGGGAGCTGTTTTTT
-	TRBD2	TRBV7-2	TRBJ2-3	CASSAAGVLTDTQYF	TGTGCCAGCAGCGCTGCGGGAGTCTTGACAGATACGCAGTATTTT
-	-	TRBV7-9	TRBJ1-4	CASSLGTGATNEKLFF	TGTGCCAGCAGCTTAGGAACAGGAGCAACTAATGAAAAACTGTTTTTT
-	-	TRBV6-5	TRBJ1-4	CASRGLGNEKLFF	TGTGCCAGCAGGGGCTTAGGGAATGAAAAACTGTTTTTT
few	-	TRBV7-2	TRBJ2-5	CASSLGGWSQETQYF	TGTGCCAGCAGCTTGGGCGGGTGGAGCCAAGAGACCCAGTACTTC
-	-	TRBV5-1	TRBJ2-4	CASSLGDIQYF	TGCGCCAGCAGCTTGGGCGACATTCAGTACTTC
few	-	TRBV7-2	TRBJ1-2	CASSLGAIGYTF	TGTGCCAGCAGCTTGGGGGCTATCGGCTACACCTTC
-	TRBD1	TRBV7-3	TRBJ2-4	CASSSSGTDIQYF	TGTGCCAGCAGCTCATCCGGGACAGACATTCAGTACTTC
few	-	TRBV28	TRBJ2-1	CASSLSGRGSYNEQFF	TGTGCCAGCAGTTTATCCGGGAGAGGCTCCTACAATGAGCAGTTCTTC
few	-	TRBV21-1	TRBJ2-6	CATAWGQGSSGANVLTF	-
-	-	TRBV9	TRBJ1-5	CASSGTEAHQPQHF	TGTGCCAGCAGCGGTACAGAGGCTCATCAGCCCCAGCATTTT
-	-	TRBV5-4	TRBJ2-7	CASSLEGGRGVPHEQYF	TGTGCCAGCAGCTTGGAGGGTGGGCGCGGGGTCCCCCACGAGCAGTACTTC
-	TRBD1	TRBV6-1	TRBJ1-2	CASRTGTGRHGYTF	TGTGCCAGCAGAACCGGGACAGGGCGTCATGGCTACACCTTC
few	TRBD1	TRBV9	TRBJ2-5	CASSVGQARGPGETQYF	TGTGCCAGCAGCGTAGGCCAAGCCAGGGGGCCGGGGGAGACCCAGTACTTC
few	-	TRBV7-9	TRBJ2-1	CASSLEGLINEQFF	TGTGCCAGCAGCTTAGAGGGGCTAATCAATGAGCAGTTCTTC
-	-	TRBV10-3	TRBJ2-6	CAISAGANSGANVLTF	TGTGCCATCAGTGCCGGGGCCAACTCTGGGGCCAACGTCCTGACTTTC
-	-	TRBV5-1	TRBJ2-5	CASSLGGEEETQYF	TGCGCCAGCAGCTTGGGAGGGGAGGAAGAGACCCAGTACTTC
few	-	TRBV7-3	TRBJ2-5	CASSSGLGYQETQYF	TGTGCCAGCAGCTCGGGACTGGGGTACCAAGAGACCCAGTACTTC
few	-	TRBV27	TRBJ1-3	CASSTGTPGNTIYF	TGTGCCAGCAGTACGGGGACCCCTGGAAACACCATATATTTT
-	TRBD2	TRBV2	TRBJ2-5	CASSGYPGGGTQYF	TGTGCCAGCAGTGGTTACCCGGGAGGCGGGACCCAGTACTTC
few	-	TRBV5-1	TRBJ1-2	CASSLGTEGGYTF	TGCGCCAGCAGCTTGGGCACGGAGGGTGGCTACACCTTC
-	TRBD1	TRBV19	TRBJ2-7	CASSPTGTYEQYF	TGTGCCAGTAGCCCGACAGGGACCTACGAGCAGTACTTC
few	-	TRBV6-1	TRBJ1-5	CASSEAGSNQPQHF	TGTGCCAGCAGTGAAGCAGGGAGTAATCAGCCCCAGCATTTT
few	-	TRBV10-3	TRBJ2-3	CAISDSQLGPATQYF	TGTGCCATCAGTGATTCCCAGCTCGGGCCCGCTACGCAGTATTTT
-	-	TRBV19	TRBJ2-5	CASSSTGTLETQYF	TGTGCCAGTAGTTCGACCGGGACACTGGAGACCCAGTACTTC
-	-	TRBV18	TRBJ2-7	CASSQQDNGAGEQYF	TGTGCCAGCTCACAACAGGACAATGGGGCAGGGGAGCAGTACTTC
-	-	TRBV5-6	TRBJ2-3	CASSLVADTDTQYF	TGTGCCAGCAGCTTGGTCGCAGACACAGATACGCAGTATTTT
-	TRBD2	TRBV29-1	TRBJ2-7	CSVTLAGAAHEQYF	TGCAGCGTTACTCTAGCGGGAGCTGCCCACGAGCAGTACTTC
few	TRBD1	TRBV7-2	TRBJ2-1	CASSRDSYYNEQFF	TGTGCCAGCAGTCGGGACAGTTACTACAATGAGCAGTTCTTC